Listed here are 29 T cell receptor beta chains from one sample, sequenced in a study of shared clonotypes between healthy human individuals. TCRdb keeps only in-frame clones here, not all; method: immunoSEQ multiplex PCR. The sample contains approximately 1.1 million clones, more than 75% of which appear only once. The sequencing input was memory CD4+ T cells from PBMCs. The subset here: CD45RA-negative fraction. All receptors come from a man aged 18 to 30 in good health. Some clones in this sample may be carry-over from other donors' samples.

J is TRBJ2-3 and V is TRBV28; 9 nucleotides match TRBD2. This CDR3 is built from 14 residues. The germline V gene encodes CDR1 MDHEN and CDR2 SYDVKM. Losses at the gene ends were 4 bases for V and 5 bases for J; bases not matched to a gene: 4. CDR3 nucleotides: TGTGCCAGCAGTTCTGCGGGAGGGAAAGATACGCAGTATTTT. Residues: CASSSAGGKDTQYF.

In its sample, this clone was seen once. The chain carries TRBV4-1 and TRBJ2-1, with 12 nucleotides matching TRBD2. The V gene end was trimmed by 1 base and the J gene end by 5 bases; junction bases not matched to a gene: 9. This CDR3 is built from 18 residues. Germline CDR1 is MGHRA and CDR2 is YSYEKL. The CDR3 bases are TGCGCCAGCAGCCAAGGGACGACTAGCGGGAGCCGGGACAATGAGCAGTTCTTC. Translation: CASSQGTTSGSRDNEQFF.

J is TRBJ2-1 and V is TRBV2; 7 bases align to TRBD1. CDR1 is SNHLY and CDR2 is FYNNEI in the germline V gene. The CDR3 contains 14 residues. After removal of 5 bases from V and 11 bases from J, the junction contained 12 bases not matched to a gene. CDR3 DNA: TGTGCCAGCAGTCGCCGACAGGGTTGGGGAAAGCAGTTCTTC. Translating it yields CASSRRQGWGKQFF.

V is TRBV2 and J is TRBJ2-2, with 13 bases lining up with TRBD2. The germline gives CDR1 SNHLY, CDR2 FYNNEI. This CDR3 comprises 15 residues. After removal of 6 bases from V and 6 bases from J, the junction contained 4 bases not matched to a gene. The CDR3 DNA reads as TGTGCCAGCAGACGGACTAGCGGGAGTCCCGGGGAGCTGTTTTTT. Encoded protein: CASRRTSGSPGELFF.

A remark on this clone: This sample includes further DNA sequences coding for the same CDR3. As DNA, the CDR3 is TGCGCCAGCAGCTTGGTGACAGTGACGAACACCGGGGAGCTGTTTTTT. Residues: CASSLVTVTNTGELFF. This chain connects TRBV5-1 to TRBJ2-2; D possibly corresponds to TRBD1 (5 bases). CDR1 and CDR2 (germline): SGHRS, YFSETQ. V lost 0 bases and J 0 bases, leaving 9 bases between the germline ends. The CDR3 contains 16 residues.

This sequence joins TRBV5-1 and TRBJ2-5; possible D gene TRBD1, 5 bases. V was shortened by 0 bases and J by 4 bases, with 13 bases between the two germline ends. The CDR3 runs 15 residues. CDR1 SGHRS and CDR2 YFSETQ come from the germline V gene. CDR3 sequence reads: CASSLVFRDGETQYF. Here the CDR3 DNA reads TGCGCCAGCAGCTTGGTTTTCAGGGATGGAGAGACCCAGTACTTC. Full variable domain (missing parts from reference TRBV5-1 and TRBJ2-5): KAGVTQTPRYLIKTRGQQVTLSCSPISGHRSVSWYQQTPGQGLQFLFEYFSETQRNKGNFPGRFSGRQFSNSRSEMNVSTLELGDSALYLCASSLVFRDGETQYFGPGTRLLVL.

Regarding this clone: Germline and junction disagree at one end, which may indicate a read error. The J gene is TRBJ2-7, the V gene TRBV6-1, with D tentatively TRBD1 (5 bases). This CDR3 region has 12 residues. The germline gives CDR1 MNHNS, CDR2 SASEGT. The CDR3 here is CASSEIVRQRLF. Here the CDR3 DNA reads TGTGCCAGCAGTGAAATAGTTCGACAGCGACTCTTC.

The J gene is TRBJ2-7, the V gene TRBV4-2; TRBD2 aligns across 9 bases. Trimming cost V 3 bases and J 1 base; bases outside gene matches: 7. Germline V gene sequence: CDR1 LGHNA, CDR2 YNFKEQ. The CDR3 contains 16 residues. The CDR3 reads CASSHSTSGASYEQYF. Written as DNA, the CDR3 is TGTGCCAGCAGCCACTCGACTAGCGGAGCATCCTACGAGCAGTACTTC.

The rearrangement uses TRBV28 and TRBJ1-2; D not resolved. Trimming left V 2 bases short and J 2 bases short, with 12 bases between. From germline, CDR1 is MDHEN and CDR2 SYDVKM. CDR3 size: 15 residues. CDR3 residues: CASSLVSGTNYGYTF. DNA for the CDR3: TGTGCCAGCAGTTTAGTTTCGGGTACGAACTATGGCTACACCTTC.

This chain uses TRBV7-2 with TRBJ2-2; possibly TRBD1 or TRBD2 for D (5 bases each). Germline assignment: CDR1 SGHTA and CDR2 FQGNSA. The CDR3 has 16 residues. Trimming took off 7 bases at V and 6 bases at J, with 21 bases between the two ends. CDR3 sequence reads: CASNPTGREYPGELFF. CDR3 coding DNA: TGTGCCAGCAATCCTACGGGCAGGGAGTATCCCGGGGAGCTGTTTTTT. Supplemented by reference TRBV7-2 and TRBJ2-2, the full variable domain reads GAGVSQSPSNKVTEKGKDVELRCDPISGHTALYWYRQSLGQGLEFLIYFQGNSAPDKSGLPSDRFSAERTGGSVSTLTIQRTQQEDSAVYLCASNPTGREYPGELFFGEGSRLTVL.

CDR3: CASSRDTSNTGELFF. CDR3 sequence (DNA): TGCGCCAGCAGCCGGGACACCTCGAACACCGGGGAGCTGTTTTTT. The chain recombines TRBV5-1 with TRBJ2-2; possibly TRBD1 for D (6 bases). Trimming took off 4 bases at V and 0 bases at J, with 10 bases between the two ends. The germline CDR1 and CDR2 sequences are SGHRS and YFSETQ. The CDR3 is 15 residues long.

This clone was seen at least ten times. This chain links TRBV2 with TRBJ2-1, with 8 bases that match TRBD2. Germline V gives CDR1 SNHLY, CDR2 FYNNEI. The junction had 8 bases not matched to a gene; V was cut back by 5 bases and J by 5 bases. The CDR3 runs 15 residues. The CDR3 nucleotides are TGTGCCAGCAGTTATAGCGGGAAGGTTAACAATGAGCAGTTCTTC. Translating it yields CASSYSGKVNNEQFF.

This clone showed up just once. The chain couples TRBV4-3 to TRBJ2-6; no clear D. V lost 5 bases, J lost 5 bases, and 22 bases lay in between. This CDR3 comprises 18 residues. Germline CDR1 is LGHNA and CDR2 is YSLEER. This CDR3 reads CASSVTKTSQSRANVLTF. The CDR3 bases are TGCGCCAGCAGCGTAACTAAAACGTCACAAAGTCGGGCCAACGTCCTGACTTTC.

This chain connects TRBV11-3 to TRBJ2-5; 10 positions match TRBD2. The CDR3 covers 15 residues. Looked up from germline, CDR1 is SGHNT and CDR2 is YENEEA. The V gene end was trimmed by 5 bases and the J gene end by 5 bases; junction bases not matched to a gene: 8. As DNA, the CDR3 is TGTGCCAGCAGCCGGCTAGCGGGAGTTAGCGAGACCCAGTACTTC. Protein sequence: CASSRLAGVSETQYF.

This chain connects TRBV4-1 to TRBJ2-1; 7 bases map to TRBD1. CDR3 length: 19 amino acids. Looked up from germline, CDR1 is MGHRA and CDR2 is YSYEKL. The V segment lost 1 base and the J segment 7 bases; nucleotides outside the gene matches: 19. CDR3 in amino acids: CASSQGIIRQGASGNEQFF. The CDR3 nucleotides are TGCGCCAGCAGCCAAGGCATAATCAGACAGGGTGCGTCCGGGAATGAGCAGTTCTTC.

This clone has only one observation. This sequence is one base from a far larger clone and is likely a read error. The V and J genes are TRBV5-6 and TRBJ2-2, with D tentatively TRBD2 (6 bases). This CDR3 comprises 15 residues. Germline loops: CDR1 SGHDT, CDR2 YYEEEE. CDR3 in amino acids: CASSLRPPNTGGLFF. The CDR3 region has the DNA TGTGCCAGCAGCTTGCGCCCGCCGAACACCGGGGGGCTGTTTTTT.

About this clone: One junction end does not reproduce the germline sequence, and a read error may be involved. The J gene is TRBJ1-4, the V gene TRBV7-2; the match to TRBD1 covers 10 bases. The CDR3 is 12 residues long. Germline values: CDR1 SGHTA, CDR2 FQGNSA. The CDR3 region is CASSSRQGALYF. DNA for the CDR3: TGTGCCAGCAGCTCCCGACAGGGGGCGCTATATTTT.

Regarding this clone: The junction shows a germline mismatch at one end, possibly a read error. The CDR3: CASSSFPTGPQDF. CDR3 bases: TGTGCCAGCAGCTCCTTTCCTACAGGGCCCCAGGACTTC. The chain links TRBV11-3 to TRBJ2-7; tentative D call: TRBD1 (6 bases). Germline CDR1 is SGHNT and CDR2 is YENEEA. The CDR3 covers 13 residues. The complete variable domain, with remaining parts taken from reference TRBV11-3 and TRBJ2-7, reads EAGVVQSPRYKIIEKKQPVAFWCNPISGHNTLYWYLQNLGQGPELLIRYENEEAVDDSQLPKDRFSAERLKGVDSTLKIQPAELGDSAVYLCASSSFPTGPQDFGPGTRLTVT.

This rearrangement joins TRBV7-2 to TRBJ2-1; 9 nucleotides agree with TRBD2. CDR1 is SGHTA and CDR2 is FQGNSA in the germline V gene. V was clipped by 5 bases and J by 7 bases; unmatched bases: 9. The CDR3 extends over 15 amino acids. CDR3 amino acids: CASSPLSSGANEQFF. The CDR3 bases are TGTGCCAGCAGCCCTCTTTCTAGCGGGGCGAATGAGCAGTTCTTC.

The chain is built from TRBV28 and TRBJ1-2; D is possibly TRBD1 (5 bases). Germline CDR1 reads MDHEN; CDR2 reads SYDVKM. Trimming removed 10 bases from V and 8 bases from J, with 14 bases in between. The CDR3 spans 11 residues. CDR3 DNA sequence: TGTGCCATCCAACCAGGGTGGGGCTACACCTTC. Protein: CAIQPGWGYTF.

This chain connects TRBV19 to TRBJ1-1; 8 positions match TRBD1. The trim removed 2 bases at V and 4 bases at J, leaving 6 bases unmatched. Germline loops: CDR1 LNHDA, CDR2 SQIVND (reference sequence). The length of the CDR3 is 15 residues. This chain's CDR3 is CASSITGGASTEAFF. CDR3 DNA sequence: TGTGCCAGTAGTATAACAGGGGGGGCCAGCACTGAAGCTTTCTTT.

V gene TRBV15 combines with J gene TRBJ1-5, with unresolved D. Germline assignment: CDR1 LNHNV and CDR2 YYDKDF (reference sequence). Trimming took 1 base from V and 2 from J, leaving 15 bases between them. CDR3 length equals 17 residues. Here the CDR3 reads CATSRGTTDRGNQPQHF. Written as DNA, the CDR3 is TGTGCCACCAGCAGAGGCACAACCGATAGGGGCAATCAGCCCCAGCATTTT. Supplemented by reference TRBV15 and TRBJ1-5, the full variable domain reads DAMVIQNPRYQVTQFGKPVTLSCSQTLNHNVMYWYQQKSSQAPKLLFHYYDKDFNNEADTPDNFQSRRPNTSFCFLDIRSPGLGDTAMYLCATSRGTTDRGNQPQHFGDGTRLSIL.

The chain's CDR3 is CASSLMASGRRTDTQYF. DNA for the CDR3: TGTGCCAGCAGCTTGATGGCTAGCGGGAGACGCACAGATACGCAGTATTTT. The rearrangement joins TRBV5-6 to TRBJ2-3; 10 nucleotides agree with TRBD2. V gave up 1 base and J gave up 1 base; unmatched junction bases: 6. Germline lookup yields CDR1 SGHDT and CDR2 YYEEEE. There are 17 residues in the CDR3.

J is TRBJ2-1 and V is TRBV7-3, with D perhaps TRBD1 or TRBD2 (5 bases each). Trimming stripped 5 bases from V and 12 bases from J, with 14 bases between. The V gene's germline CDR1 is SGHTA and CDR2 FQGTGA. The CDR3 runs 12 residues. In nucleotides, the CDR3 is TGTGCCAGCAGCGAGGGAAGGGGATCGCAGTTCTTC. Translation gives CASSEGRGSQFF.

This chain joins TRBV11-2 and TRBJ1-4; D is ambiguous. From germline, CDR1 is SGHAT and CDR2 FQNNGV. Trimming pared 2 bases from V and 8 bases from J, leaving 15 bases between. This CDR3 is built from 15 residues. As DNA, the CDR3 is TGTGCCAGCAGCTTAACCAGCCCAATAGGGGAAAAACTGTTTTTT. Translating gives CASSLTSPIGEKLFF. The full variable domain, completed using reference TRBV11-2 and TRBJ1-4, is EAGVAQSPRYKIIEKRQSVAFWCNPISGHATLYWYQQILGQGPKLLIQFQNNGVVDDSQLPKDRFSAERLKGVDSTLKIQPAKLEDSAVYLCASSLTSPIGEKLFFGSGTQLSVL.

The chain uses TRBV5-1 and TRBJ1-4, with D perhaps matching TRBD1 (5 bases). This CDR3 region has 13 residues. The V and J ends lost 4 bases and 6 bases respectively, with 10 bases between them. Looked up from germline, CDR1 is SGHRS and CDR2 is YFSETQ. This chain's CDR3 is CASSAGPDEKLFF. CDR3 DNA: TGCGCCAGCAGCGCGGGACCCGATGAAAAACTGTTTTTT.

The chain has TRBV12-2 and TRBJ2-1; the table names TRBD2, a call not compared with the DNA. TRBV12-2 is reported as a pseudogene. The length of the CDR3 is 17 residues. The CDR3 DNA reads TGTGCAACCAGTGGGACGGCGGGCGGGAGCTCCTACAATGAGCAGTTCTTC. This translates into CATSGTAGGSSYNEQFF.

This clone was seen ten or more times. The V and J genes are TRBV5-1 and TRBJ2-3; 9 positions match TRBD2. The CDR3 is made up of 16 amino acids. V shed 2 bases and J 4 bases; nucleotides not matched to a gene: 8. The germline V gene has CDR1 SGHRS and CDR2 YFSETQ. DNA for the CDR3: TGCGCCAGCAGCTTTACAGCGGGAGGTACTGCAGATACGCAGTATTTT. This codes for CASSFTAGGTADTQYF.

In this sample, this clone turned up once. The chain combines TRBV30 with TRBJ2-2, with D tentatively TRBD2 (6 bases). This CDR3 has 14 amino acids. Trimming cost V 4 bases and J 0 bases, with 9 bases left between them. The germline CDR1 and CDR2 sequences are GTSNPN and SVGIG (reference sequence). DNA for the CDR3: TGTGCCTGGACGGGACTTTCGAACACCGGGGAGCTGTTTTTT. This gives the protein CAWTGLSNTGELFF.